This TCR beta chain was retrieved from a study of T cell responses to AZD1222 COVID-19 vaccine. Findings and caveats of the study: It was only after the peak T cell response that any repertoires were sampled. Clonal diversity may have been underestimated, and the donors were mostly white British, with more females than males. In the spike-specific TCR repertoire, nearly half reportedly target unmutated variant regions.

A note on this clone: Its target is not known.

Some second doses came at about 4 weeks and others at about 12 weeks; these were pooled. This CDR3 is 16 amino acids long. The germline gives CDR1 MNHEY, CDR2 SVGAGI. V lost 0 bases to trimming and J lost 5 bases; unmatched junction nucleotides: 5. This table comes from immunoSEQ multiplex PCR, and its TCRdb copy is limited to in-frame clones, with some not included. The sample records about 93,000 clones, approximately 90% being singletons. The starting material was peripheral blood, obtained 28 days after the second AZD1222 dose. The source of this sequence is an adult who received the AZD1222 COVID-19 vaccine. V gene TRBV6-5 combines with J gene TRBJ2-2, with TRBD2 identical over 8 bases. CDR3 loop: CASSYSRKRETGELFF. CDR3 nucleotides: TGTGCCAGCAGTTACTCGAGAAAGCGGGAGACCGGGGAGCTGTTTTTT.